A selection of T cell receptor beta chains follows, all from one sample in a study of post-analysis software for immune sequencing data. TCRdb re-analysed the PCR reads in MiXCR, keeping a single row per CDR3 protein. Of about 540,000 distinct CDR3 sequences listed, roughly 34% are singletons. The sample taken for sequencing was blood. The origin of the receptors is a girl aged 2 to 17 with multiple sclerosis. Each CDR3 is given without its conserved first and last residue.

V gene	J gene	CDR3 protein
TRBV12-3/TRBV12-4	TRBJ2-3	ATRPGYTDTQY
TRBV7-6	TRBJ2-1	ASSASYDRGNEQF
TRBV20-1	TRBJ1-1	SARDGLRDTEAF
TRBV7-9	TRBJ2-3	ASSFAGTRTDTQY
TRBV5-5	TRBJ2-3	ASSKGASPADTQY
TRBV2	TRBJ2-7	ASSAVGAGGTDYEQY
TRBV7-8	-	ASSLQGSGGYYEQY
TRBV28	TRBJ1-6	ASSFTGLVSPLH
TRBV29-1	TRBJ1-1	GVSGGSNTEAF
TRBV4-1	TRBJ2-7	ASRGPGTATYEQY
TRBV24-1	TRBJ2-3	ATSGWGGSTDTQY
TRBV6-6	TRBJ1-2	ASEIQRYGYT
TRBV12-3/TRBV12-4	TRBJ2-3	ASEVYDTQY
TRBV7-8	TRBJ2-2	ASSLEAGAQSVGELF
TRBV12-3/TRBV12-4	TRBJ1-2	ASSLERDQIYGYT
TRBV20-1	TRBJ2-3	SATPTSGGADTQY
TRBV12-3/TRBV12-4	TRBJ2-3	ASSFKGYRTDTQY
TRBV7-9	TRBJ1-3	ASSLARSDDTIY